The 28 T cell receptor beta chains given below trace back to one sample, sequenced in a study of CD8+ T cells in alopecia areata. Investigators isolated RNA and reverse transcribed it into cDNA to act as the sequencing template. Using immunoSEQ multiplex PCR, the repertoire was profiled, and TCRdb retains in-frame clones only, with some absent. The table records roughly 200,000 clones, 56% of them present only once. Sequenced sample: CD8+ T cells sorted from blood. These receptors were taken from a human donor in good health.

The J gene is TRBJ1-2, the V gene TRBV27; no reliable D call. Trimming removed 2 bases from V and 0 bases from J, with 10 bases in between. The germline gives CDR1 MNHEY, CDR2 SMNVEV (reference sequence). The CDR3 sequence is 15 residues long. In DNA form, the CDR3 reads TGTGCCAGCAGTTTAAAGCCAGCCCCTAACTATGGCTACACCTTC. Translated, it gives CASSLKPAPNYGYTF.

The chain is built from TRBV5-4 and TRBJ2-1, with 7 nucleotides matching TRBD2. The CDR3 sequence is 14 residues long. CDR1 is SGHNT and CDR2 is YYREEE in the germline V gene (reference sequence). The J segment lost 7 bases and the V segment lost 3 bases, leaving 7 bases of the junction unmatched. In DNA, the CDR3 is TGTGCCAGCAGCTACTTTGGCGGGGGAAATGAGCAGTTCTTC. This encodes CASSYFGGGNEQFF.

This chain connects TRBV6-1 to TRBJ2-5; the D gene is possibly TRBD2 (5 bases). V lost 2 bases, J lost 5 bases, and 12 bases lay in between. CDR3 length: 14 amino acids. CDR1 and CDR2 (germline): MNHNS, SASEGT. The CDR3 nucleotides read TGTGCCAGCAGTGAAACTAGTTGGAGGGAGACCCAGTACTTC. Protein: CASSETSWRETQYF.

This clone appeared a single time. The rearrangement joins TRBV29-1 to TRBJ1-1; no firm D call. The CDR3 contains 12 residues. Trimming stripped 1 base from V and 7 bases from J, with 10 bases between. Germline V lookup: CDR1 SQVTM, CDR2 ANQGSEA. This CDR3 reads CSVEGPGGEAFF. CDR3 coding DNA: TGCAGCGTTGAAGGCCCGGGAGGTGAAGCTTTCTTT.

This chain uses TRBV11-2 with TRBJ2-3; D is tentatively TRBD1 or TRBD2 (6 bases each). Deletions cut 4 bases from V and 0 bases from J, with 20 bases between. The CDR3 runs to 18 residues. Per the germline V gene, CDR1 is SGHAT and CDR2 is FQNNGV. The CDR3 is CASSWASDGGPSTDTQYF. The CDR3 DNA is TGTGCCAGCAGCTGGGCTTCCGATGGGGGGCCTAGCACAGATACGCAGTATTTT.

This clone has a handful of counts. The rearrangement links TRBV6-5 to TRBJ2-1, with 7 positions matching TRBD1. CDR3 length equals 13 residues. Unmatched junction bases numbered 7, after V lost 6 bases and J lost 8 bases. The V gene's germline CDR1 is MNHEY and CDR2 SVGAGI. The CDR3 DNA follows: TGTGCCAGCAGCTACAGGGGAGTGGATGAGCAGTTCTTC. Protein product: CASSYRGVDEQFF.

The sample holds a few counts of this clone. The chain is built from TRBV11-1 and TRBJ2-1; D not certain. Germline V gene lookup returns CDR1 SGHAT and CDR2 FQDESV (reference sequence). Trimming left V 5 bases short and J 8 bases short, with 10 bases between. This CDR3 has 12 residues. CDR3 amino acids: CASSPALDEQFF. CDR3 DNA sequence: TGTGCCAGCAGCCCCGCCCTAGATGAGCAGTTCTTC.

A few counts support this clone. V usage is TRBV29-1 and J usage is TRBJ2-2; D is unresolved. Germline CDR1 is SQVTM and CDR2 is ANQGSEA. The length of the CDR3 is 12 residues. Trimming left V 1 base short and J 6 bases short, with 6 bases between. The CDR3 loop reads CSVEVRPGELFF. CDR3 nucleotides: TGCAGCGTTGAAGTCAGGCCCGGGGAGCTGTTTTTT.

CDR3 amino acids: CASRMTANTEAFF. DNA for the CDR3: TGTGCCAGCAGGATGACAGCGAACACTGAAGCTTTCTTT. J is TRBJ1-1 and V is TRBV27, with D possibly being TRBD1 (5 bases). Germline V gene lookup returns CDR1 MNHEY and CDR2 SMNVEV (reference sequence). Trimming cost V 6 bases and J 1 base, with 9 bases left between them. The CDR3 consists of 13 residues.

This clone appeared a few times. The gene calls are TRBV11-2 and TRBJ2-2, with a tentative D call TRBD1 (6 bases). Trimming cost V 2 bases and J 3 bases, with 13 bases left between them. This CDR3 region has 16 residues. The germline V gene has CDR1 SGHAT and CDR2 FQNNGV. The CDR3 bases are TGTGCCAGCAGCTTATTGGGTGGGGGCGACACCGGGGAGCTGTTTTTT. Amino acid sequence: CASSLLGGGDTGELFF.

V gene TRBV30 combines with J gene TRBJ1-5; 9 nucleotides agree with TRBD1. Looked up from germline, CDR1 is GTSNPN and CDR2 is SVGIG (reference sequence). There are 14 residues in the CDR3. The ends lost 1 base at V and 8 bases at J; junction bases unmatched: 6. The CDR3 region has the DNA TGTGCCTGGAGTGGGGGACAGGGCCTCGAGCCCCAGCATTTT. Its protein product is CAWSGGQGLEPQHF.

V usage is TRBV29-1 and J usage is TRBJ2-7; TRBD1 is a possible D gene (5 bases). The V gene's germline CDR1 is SQVTM and CDR2 ANQGSEA. V lost 6 bases, J lost 2 bases, and 11 bases lay in between. The CDR3 loop spans 12 amino acids. DNA for the CDR3: TGCAGCGTCGGAGACAGAACCTACGAGCAGTACTTC. Protein: CSVGDRTYEQYF.

There are a few counts of this clone. V gene TRBV7-9 combines with J gene TRBJ2-7; the match to TRBD2 covers 11 bases. V lost 1 base and J lost 3; bases outside the gene matches: 2. Germline lookup yields CDR1 SEHNR and CDR2 FQNEAQ (reference sequence). This CDR3 has 15 amino acids. The CDR3 DNA sequence: TGTGCCAGCAGCTTAGAGGGACTAGCGGACTACGAGCAGTACTTC. Translating gives CASSLEGLADYEQYF.

The chain joins TRBV13 to TRBJ2-7; 8 bases match TRBD1. V dropped 3 bases and J dropped 5; count of bases not matched to a gene: 9. Germline CDR1 reads PRHDT; CDR2 reads FYEKMQ (reference sequence). The CDR3 covers 15 residues. The CDR3 nucleotides are TGTGCCAGCAGCTTTTCCGGGACAGGCTCGAACGAGCAGTACTTC. Translated: CASSFSGTGSNEQYF.

The J gene is TRBJ2-7, the V gene TRBV30; possible D gene TRBD1, 6 bases. V was shortened by 4 bases and J by 2 bases, with 6 bases between the two germline ends. CDR1 is GTSNPN and CDR2 is SVGIG in the germline V gene (reference sequence). This CDR3 has 11 residues. CDR3 sequence reads: CAWTGAYEQYF. For the CDR3, the DNA is TGTGCCTGGACAGGGGCCTACGAGCAGTACTTC.

This clone was seen a handful of times. The rearrangement uses TRBV19 and TRBJ1-1; D ambiguous. The CDR3 totals 15 residues. Deletions cut 3 bases from V and 3 bases from J, with 14 bases between. Looked up from germline, CDR1 is LNHDA and CDR2 is SQIVND (reference sequence). CDR3 protein: CASSIKAAYYTEAFF. In DNA, the CDR3 is TGTGCCAGTAGTATTAAGGCAGCTTATTACACTGAAGCTTTCTTT.

The chain carries TRBV7-9 and TRBJ2-5; D remains unclear. Per the germline V gene, CDR1 is SEHNR and CDR2 is FQNEAQ (reference sequence). The CDR3 length is 17 residues. Trimming shortened V by 3 bases and J by 5 bases, and 22 bases separated the two germline ends. In DNA form, the CDR3 reads TGTGCCAGCAGCTTCGCCCGGTGGGGATTAAATGATGAGACCCAGTACTTC. Translated: CASSFARWGLNDETQYF.

V usage is TRBV25-1 and J usage is TRBJ1-2, with D unresolved. V dropped 1 base and J dropped 4 bases, with 10 bases sitting between them. The CDR3 is 14 amino acids. Germline loops: CDR1 MGHDK, CDR2 SYGVNS. The CDR3 nucleotides read TGTGCCAGCAGTGAATCCCGCCAGGCCTATGGCTACACCTTC. Its protein is CASSESRQAYGYTF.

This sequence joins TRBV6-5 and TRBJ1-1, with 7 bases fitting TRBD1. The CDR3 is 14 residues long. Looked up from germline, CDR1 is MNHEY and CDR2 is SVGAGI. The V and J ends lost 0 bases and 4 bases, in that order; junction bases with no gene match: 2. The CDR3 loop is CASSYSYRGTEAFF. CDR3 in DNA: TGTGCCAGCAGTTACTCTTACAGGGGCACTGAAGCTTTCTTT.

This clone was detected only a few times. The chain links TRBV5-4 to TRBJ2-7; 7 bases line up with TRBD1. Germline trimming cut 2 bases from V and 5 bases from J; bases unmatched to any gene: 7. CDR3 length: 14 residues. Looked up from germline, CDR1 is SGHNT and CDR2 is YYREEE (reference sequence). The CDR3 DNA follows: TGTGCCAGCAGCTTTGCAGGGGGAGTCGACGAGCAGTACTTC. The encoded protein is CASSFAGGVDEQYF. Supplemented by reference TRBV5-4 and TRBJ2-7, the full variable domain reads ETGVTQSPTHLIKTRGQQVTLRCSSQSGHNTVSWYQQALGQGPQFIFQYYREEENGRGNFPPRFSGLQFPNYSSELNVNALELDDSALYLCASSFAGGVDEQYFGPGTRLTVT.

In its sample, this clone was seen a few times. The rearrangement links TRBV2 to TRBJ1-6, with 9 nucleotides matching TRBD1. This CDR3 region has 15 residues. With V trimmed by 4 bases and J by 5 bases, 3 bases remained unmatched. CDR1 and CDR2 from the germline V gene are SNHLY and FYNNEI. This chain's CDR3 is CASSVGTGNNSPLHF. As DNA, the CDR3 is TGTGCCAGCAGTGTTGGGACAGGGAATAATTCACCCCTCCACTTT.

The V gene is TRBV10-2, the J gene TRBJ2-5; no clear D. This CDR3 has 13 amino acids. The germline V gene has CDR1 WSHSY and CDR2 SAAADI. The V and J ends lost 8 bases and 2 bases respectively, with 12 bases between them. The CDR3 region has the DNA TGCGCCAGCGGGCCGGGCCGACAAGAGACCCAGTACTTC. Its translation: CASGPGRQETQYF.

This clone was seen at least ten times. This chain connects TRBV7-9 to TRBJ2-3; D unclear. V was cut by 3 bases and J by 3 bases, with 13 bases left in between. CDR1 and CDR2 (germline): SEHNR, FQNEAQ (reference sequence). The CDR3 totals 15 residues. The CDR3 DNA follows: TGTGCCAGCAGCTTCAATACGGCTTTAACAGATACGCAGTATTTT. Translation: CASSFNTALTDTQYF. The variable domain in full, with the rest retrieved from reference TRBV7-9 and TRBJ2-3, is DTGVSQNPRHKITKRGQNVTFRCDPISEHNRLYWYRQTLGQGPEFLTYFQNEAQLEKSRLLSDRFSAERPKGSFSTLEIQRTEQGDSAMYLCASSFNTALTDTQYFGPGTRLTVL.

CDR3 loop: CASSVSAGNTEAFF. The CDR3 coding sequence is TGTGCCAGCAGCGTCTCGGCAGGGAACACTGAAGCTTTCTTT. The chain uses TRBV9 and TRBJ1-1, with D unresolved. Germline CDR1 is SGDLS and CDR2 is YYNGEE. This CDR3 has 14 amino acids. Trimming shortened V by 2 bases and J by 1 base, and 9 bases separated the two germline ends.

The chain is built from TRBV4-1 and TRBJ1-2; 10 bases are shared with TRBD1. Germline CDR1 reads MGHRA; CDR2 reads YSYEKL. The CDR3 extends over 16 amino acids. V shed 1 base and J 5 bases; nucleotides not matched to a gene: 7. The CDR3, as DNA: TGCGCCAGCAGCCAAGGACCGGGACAGGGGCCTTATGGCTACACCTTC. It encodes CASSQGPGQGPYGYTF.

This clone was seen a single time. The J gene is TRBJ2-3, the V gene TRBV4-1; no reliable D call. V lost 4 bases and J 4 bases, leaving 9 bases between the germline ends. The germline CDR1 and CDR2 sequences are MGHRA and YSYEKL. The CDR3 is made up of 13 amino acids. The CDR3 DNA reads as TGCGCCAGCAGCCTAGGCCGGGCAGATACGCAGTATTTT. Amino acid sequence: CASSLGRADTQYF.

The chain carries TRBV4-1 and TRBJ2-1; D might be TRBD1 or TRBD2, each matching 5 bases. V lost 1 base and J lost 3, with 10 bases in between. Germline V CDR1 and CDR2: MGHRA, YSYEKL. This CDR3 is 15 amino acids long. CDR3 sequence (DNA): TGCGCCAGCAGCCAAGGAGGGGCGATCTACAATGAGCAGTTCTTC. Translated, it gives CASSQGGAIYNEQFF.

The rearrangement uses TRBV15 and TRBJ2-3; D tentatively fits TRBD1 or TRBD2 (5 bases each). V was pared by 4 bases and J by 0 bases, with 17 bases between. The CDR3 runs 17 residues. Looked up from germline, CDR1 is LNHNV and CDR2 is YYDKDF (reference sequence). CDR3 sequence: CATSITLGTSSTDTQYF. In nucleotides, the CDR3 is TGTGCCACCAGCATAACGCTAGGGACCTCTAGCACAGATACGCAGTATTTT.